These T cell receptor beta chains were read from a single sample in a study of graft-versus-host responses after intestinal transplantation. Antigen specificity for these receptors is unknown. TCRdb's table, derived via immunoSEQ multiplex PCR, lists solely in-frame clones and lacks some. The data contain 150,000 or so clones, about 90% of them seen just once; the ten biggest clones take up roughly 0.19%. The sequences come from unstimulated CD4+ T cells sorted from spleen or lymph node cells, collected before intestinal transplant. The receptor set was obtained from a human donor who received an intestinal transplant. The CDR3 runs from the conserved cysteine through the conserved F or W. Each record gives: V gene, clone size, D gene, J gene, CDR3 DNA, CDR3 protein. D genes are given only for firm matches. Part of the rows lack a size; the others show once, few, many or a class for expanded clones.

TRBV5-1,.,TRBD1,TRBJ2-6,TGCGCCAGCAGCTTGCCGCGGACAGGGGGGGCCAACGTCCTGACTTTC,CASSLPRTGGANVLTF
TRBV9,.,.,TRBJ1-2,TGTGCCAGCAGCCCCGAGGGCGCAGGTACCGGATACTATGGCTACACCTTC,CASSPEGAGTGYYGYTF
TRBV7-2,.,.,TRBJ2-2,TGTGCCAGCAGCCAAAGGGGGACCATCGTCACCGGGGAGCTGTTTTTT,CASSQRGTIVTGELFF
TRBV4-3,.,.,TRBJ1-2,TGCGCCAGCAGCCAAGATCCCCCAATAACAGCCGCGGGGAGCTATGGCTACACCTTC,CASSQDPPITAAGSYGYTF
TRBV6-5,.,.,TRBJ2-7,TGTGCCAGCAGCTTTAACACCTTAACCTACGAGCAGTACTTC,CASSFNTLTYEQYF
TRBV7-3,.,.,TRBJ2-5,TGTGCCAGCAGCCGTCGCACAGGGGAGACCCAGTACTTC,CASSRRTGETQYF
TRBV10-3,.,TRBD1,TRBJ1-1,TGTGCCATCAGCGAACAGGGGTCGAACACTGAAGCTTTCTTT,CAISEQGSNTEAFF
TRBV5-6,.,TRBD1,TRBJ2-2,TGTGCCAGCAGCCCGACAGGGGGAGTCGCCGGGGAGCTGTTTTTT,CASSPTGGVAGELFF
TRBV6-1,.,TRBD2,TRBJ2-7,TGTGCCAGCAGTGCAGCGGGAGCGGGTGAGCAGTACTTC,CASSAAGAGEQYF
TRBV7-9,.,.,TRBJ2-1,TGTGCCAGCAGCTTAGTAGGCCTAACCAATGAGCAGTTCTTC,CASSLVGLTNEQFF
TRBV7-3,.,TRBD1,TRBJ2-5,TGTGCCAGCAGCCCCAGGACAGGGACAAGCCAGTACTTC,CASSPRTGTSQYF
TRBV19,.,.,TRBJ2-3,TGTGCCAGTAGTCTCCGACAGGGCCGGGGGGCAGATACGCAGTATTTT,CASSLRQGRGADTQYF
TRBV19,.,.,TRBJ1-6,TGTGCCAGTAGTCAAGGCCGGAATTCACCCCTCCACTTT,CASSQGRNSPLHF
TRBV7-9,few,.,TRBJ1-5,TGTGCCAGCAGCTTAGGAGGTCAGCCCCAGCATTTT,CASSLGGQPQHF
TRBV28,.,.,TRBJ2-7,TGTGCCAGCAGTACCCTCTACGAGCAGTACTTC,CASSTLYEQYF
TRBV28,.,.,TRBJ1-3,TGTGCCAGCAGTTTATTGCCAGGGGCTCAGGGAAACACCATATATTTT,CASSLLPGAQGNTIYF
TRBV7-2,.,.,TRBJ2-7,TGTGCCAGCAGCTTAGTGTTACCCTACGAGCAGTACTTC,CASSLVLPYEQYF
TRBV7-3,.,.,TRBJ2-2,TGTGCCAGCAGCGCCACGTCAACCGGGGAGCTGTTTTTT,CASSATSTGELFF
TRBV6-4,.,.,TRBJ1-1,TGTGCCAGCAGGGTTCACCAAAAGAGTGCTGAAGCTTTCTTT,CASRVHQKSAEAFF
TRBV6-4,.,.,TRBJ2-3,TGTGCCAGCAGTGACTCCGGCGGAAGCACAGATACGCAGTATTTT,CASSDSGGSTDTQYF
TRBV30,.,.,TRBJ1-4,TGTGCCTGGAGTAGAGGGGGTGAAAAACTGTTTTTT,CAWSRGGEKLFF
TRBV5-6,.,TRBD1,TRBJ2-7,TGTGCCAGCAGCCGGGACAGGGGTTACGAGCAGTACTTC,CASSRDRGYEQYF
TRBV20-1,.,.,TRBJ2-5,TGCAGTGCTGGGACTGGGGAGACCCAGTACTTC,CSAGTGETQYF
TRBV10-3,few,.,TRBJ2-2,TGTGCCATCAGTGAGTGGGGCGGGGAGCTGTTTTTT,CAISEWGGELFF
TRBV27,.,.,TRBJ2-3,TGTGCCAGCAGATTGCCTGGCGGAAACACAGATACGCAGTATTTT,CASRLPGGNTDTQYF
TRBV7-2,.,TRBD1,TRBJ1-2,TGTGCCAGCAGCTTAGCGTACAGGGGGAATGGCTACACCTTC,CASSLAYRGNGYTF
TRBV28,.,TRBD1,TRBJ2-7,TGTGCCAGCAGTTCCTCGAGGACAGGGGGCGCATACGAGCAGTACTTC,CASSSSRTGGAYEQYF
TRBV11-2,.,.,TRBJ1-3,TGTGCCAGCAGCTTAGCCAGGATCTCTGGAAACACCATATATTTT,CASSLARISGNTIYF
TRBV2,.,.,TRBJ1-1,TGTGCCAGCAGTGAAAGGCAGAGTAACACTGAAGCTTTCTTT,CASSERQSNTEAFF
TRBV25-1,once,.,TRBJ2-7,TGTGCCAGCAGTGACATACAGGGCTCCCGCTACGAGCAGTACTTC,CASSDIQGSRYEQYF
TRBV25-1,.,TRBD2,TRBJ2-1,TGTGCCAGCAGTCTCATGGGGACTAGCGGGAGCAATGAGCAGTTCTTC,CASSLMGTSGSNEQFF
TRBV7-2,.,TRBD2,TRBJ2-1,TGTGCCAGCAGCCAAACTAGCGCCTCCTACAATGAGCAGTTCTTC,CASSQTSASYNEQFF
TRBV28,.,.,TRBJ1-1,TGTGCCAGCAGTTTAGGGGGGACGGACACTGAAGCTTTCTTT,CASSLGGTDTEAFF
TRBV15,.,.,TRBJ2-7,TGTGCCACCAGCAGAGATAGACAGGTCTTAAGGCAGTACTTC,CATSRDRQVLRQYF
TRBV28,.,.,TRBJ1-2,TGTGCCAGCAGTCGAGGGTCCTATGGCTACACCTTC,CASSRGSYGYTF
TRBV5-4,.,.,TRBJ2-2,TGTGCCAGCAGCCCCCAGGGGAACACCGGGGAGCTGTTTTTT,CASSPQGNTGELFF
TRBV7-2,.,.,TRBJ2-5,TGTGCCAGCAGCCCCCTAGCAGCGGTAGAGACCCAGTACTTC,CASSPLAAVETQYF
TRBV30,.,TRBD1,TRBJ2-3,TGTGCCTGGGCTTCGGGACAGGGAACAGATACGCAGTATTTT,CAWASGQGTDTQYF
TRBV6-5,.,.,TRBJ1-1,TGTGCCAGCAGACCTGGGAACGGGAACACTGAAGCTTTCTTT,CASRPGNGNTEAFF
TRBV7-8,.,.,TRBJ2-5,TGTGCCAGCAGCTTTGGTCGGGGGAACAGAGAGACCCAGTACTTC,CASSFGRGNRETQYF
TRBV19,few,.,TRBJ2-7,TGTGCCAGTAGTGGGTCTCCCCCCTACGAGCAGTACTTC,CASSGSPPYEQYF
TRBV5-1,.,TRBD2,TRBJ2-3,TGCGCCAGCAGCAGAGGGACTAGCGGGAGCTCAGATACGCAGTATTTT,CASSRGTSGSSDTQYF
TRBV5-1,.,.,TRBJ2-3,TGCGCCAGCAAGGCGGGGGCCGCAAGCACAGATACGCAGTATTTT,CASKAGAASTDTQYF
TRBV12-5,.,.,TRBJ2-1,TGTGCTAGTGGTTTTACAGGGCAAGGCCATGAGCAGTTCTTC,CASGFTGQGHEQFF
TRBV10-2,.,TRBD2,TRBJ2-3,TGCGCCACCCGACTAGCGGGTTTAACAGATACGCAGTATTTT,CATRLAGLTDTQYF
TRBV4-3,.,TRBD1,TRBJ2-7,TGCGCCAGCAGCCAAGGATACAGGGGATACGAGCAGTACTTC,CASSQGYRGYEQYF
TRBV6-6,once,TRBD1,TRBJ1-2,TGTGCCAGCAATGGACAGGGAACTAACTATGGCTACACCTTC,CASNGQGTNYGYTF
TRBV4-1,.,.,TRBJ2-7,TGCGCCAGCAGGGGGCAGAGCTACGAGCAGTACTTC,CASRGQSYEQYF
TRBV6-5,.,.,TRBJ1-6,TGTGCCAGCAGTTACAGGGCTAATTCACCCCTCCACTTT,CASSYRANSPLHF
TRBV28,once,TRBD1,TRBJ2-1,TGTGCCAGCAGCCGTCGCAAGATGACAGGGGCCCACAATGAGCAGTTCTTC,CASSRRKMTGAHNEQFF
TRBV29-1,.,.,TRBJ1-1,TGCAGCGTTGTAAGGGCCGGCACTGAAGCTTTCTTT,CSVVRAGTEAFF
TRBV2,.,.,TRBJ1-1,TGTGCCAGCACATGGACACCCATGAACACTGAAGCTTTCTTT,CASTWTPMNTEAFF
TRBV5-5,.,TRBD1,TRBJ1-5,TGTGCCAGCAGCTTCGGACAGGCAAATCAGCCCCAGCATTTT,CASSFGQANQPQHF
TRBV5-1,once,.,TRBJ2-2,TGCGCCAGCAGCCAGAACACCGGGGAGCTGTTTTTT,CASSQNTGELFF
TRBV4-3,once,TRBD1,TRBJ2-1,TGCGCCAGCAGCCCAGTTACAGGGGTCTCCTACAATGAGCAGTTCTTC,CASSPVTGVSYNEQFF
TRBV28,.,.,TRBJ2-1,TGTGCCAGCAGTTACGGGCGGGTTATTGGAGATGAGCAGTTCTTC,CASSYGRVIGDEQFF
TRBV7-9,.,TRBD1,TRBJ1-2,TGTGCCAGCAGCGGATACAGGGGCTATGGCTACACCTTC,CASSGYRGYGYTF
TRBV7-6,.,.,TRBJ1-5,TGTGCCAGCAGCCCAGTGGTTGGGACACCTAGCAATCAGCCCCAGCATTTT,CASSPVVGTPSNQPQHF
TRBV5-1,.,TRBD2,TRBJ2-7,TGCGCCAGCAGCTTGGCTCCAAGCGGGAGTAATTCATACGAGCAGTACTTC,CASSLAPSGSNSYEQYF
TRBV5-6,.,.,TRBJ1-1,TGTGCCAGCAGCTTGGGTCAAGGAGAGACTGAAGCTTTCTTT,CASSLGQGETEAFF